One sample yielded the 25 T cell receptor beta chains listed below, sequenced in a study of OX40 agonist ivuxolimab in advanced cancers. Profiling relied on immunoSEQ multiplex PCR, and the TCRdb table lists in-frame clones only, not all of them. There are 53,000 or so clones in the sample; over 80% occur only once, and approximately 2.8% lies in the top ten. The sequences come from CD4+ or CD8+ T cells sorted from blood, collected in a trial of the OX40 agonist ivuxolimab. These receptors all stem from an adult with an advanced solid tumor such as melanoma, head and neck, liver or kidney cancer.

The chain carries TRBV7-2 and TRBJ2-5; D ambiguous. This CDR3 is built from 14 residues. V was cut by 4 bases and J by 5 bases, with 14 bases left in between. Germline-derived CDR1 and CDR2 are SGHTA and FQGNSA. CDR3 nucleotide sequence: TGTGCCAGCAGCTCGGACGGCTCCCGGGAGACCCAGTACTTC. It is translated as CASSSDGSRETQYF.

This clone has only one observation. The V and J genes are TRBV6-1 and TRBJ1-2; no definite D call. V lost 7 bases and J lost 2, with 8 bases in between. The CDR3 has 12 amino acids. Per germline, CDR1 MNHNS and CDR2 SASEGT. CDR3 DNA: TGTGCCAGCACCAACGGGAACTATGGCTACACCTTC. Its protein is CASTNGNYGYTF.

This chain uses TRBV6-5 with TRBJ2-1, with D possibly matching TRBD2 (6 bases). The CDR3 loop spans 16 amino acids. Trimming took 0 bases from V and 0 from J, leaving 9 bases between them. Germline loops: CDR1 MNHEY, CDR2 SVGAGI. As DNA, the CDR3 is TGTGCCAGCAGTTACTCGGGACTCAGCTCCTACAATGAGCAGTTCTTC. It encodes CASSYSGLSSYNEQFF.

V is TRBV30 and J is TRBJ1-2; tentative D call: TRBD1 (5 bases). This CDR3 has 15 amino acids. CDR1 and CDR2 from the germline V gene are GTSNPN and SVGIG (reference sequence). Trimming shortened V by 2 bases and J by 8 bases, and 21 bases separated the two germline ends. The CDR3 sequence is CAWSPPGGARGGYTF. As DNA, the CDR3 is TGTGCCTGGAGTCCTCCAGGTGGGGCCCGGGGAGGCTACACCTTC.

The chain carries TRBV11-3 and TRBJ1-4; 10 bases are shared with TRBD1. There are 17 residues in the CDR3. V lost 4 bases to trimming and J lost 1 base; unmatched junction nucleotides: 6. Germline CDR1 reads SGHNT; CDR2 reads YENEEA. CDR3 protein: CASSSRQGAGTNEKLFF. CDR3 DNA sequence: TGTGCCAGCAGCTCCCGACAGGGGGCCGGAACTAATGAAAAACTGTTTTTT.

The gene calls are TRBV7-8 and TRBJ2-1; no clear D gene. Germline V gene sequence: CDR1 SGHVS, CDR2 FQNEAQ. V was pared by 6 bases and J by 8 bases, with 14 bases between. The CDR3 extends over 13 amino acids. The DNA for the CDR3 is TGTGCCAGCAGTCCGTCGCCCTGGGATGAGCAGTTCTTC. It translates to CASSPSPWDEQFF.

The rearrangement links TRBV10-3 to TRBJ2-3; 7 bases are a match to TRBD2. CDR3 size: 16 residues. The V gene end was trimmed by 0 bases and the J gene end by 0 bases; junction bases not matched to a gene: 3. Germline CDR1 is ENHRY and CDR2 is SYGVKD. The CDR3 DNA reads TGTGCCATCAGTGAGTCCCTAGCGGCTAGCACAGATACGCAGTATTTT. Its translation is CAISESLAASTDTQYF.

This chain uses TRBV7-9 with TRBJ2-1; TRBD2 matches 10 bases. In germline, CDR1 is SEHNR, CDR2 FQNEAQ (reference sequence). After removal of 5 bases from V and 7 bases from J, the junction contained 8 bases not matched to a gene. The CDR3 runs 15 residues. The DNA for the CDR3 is TGTGCCAGCAGCCAGAGCGGGAGGGCCTGGAATGAGCAGTTCTTC. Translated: CASSQSGRAWNEQFF.

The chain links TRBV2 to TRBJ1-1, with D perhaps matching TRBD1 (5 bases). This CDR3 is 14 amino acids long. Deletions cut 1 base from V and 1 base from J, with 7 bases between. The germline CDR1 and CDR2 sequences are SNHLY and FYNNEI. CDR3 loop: CASSEGGRNTEAFF. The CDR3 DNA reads TGTGCCAGCAGTGAAGGGGGCAGGAACACTGAAGCTTTCTTT.

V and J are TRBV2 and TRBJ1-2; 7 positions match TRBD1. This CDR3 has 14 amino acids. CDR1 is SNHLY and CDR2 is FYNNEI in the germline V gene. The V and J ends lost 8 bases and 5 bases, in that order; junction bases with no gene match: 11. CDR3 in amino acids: CASQLGQTFYGYTF. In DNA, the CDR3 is TGTGCCAGCCAATTGGGACAGACTTTTTATGGCTACACCTTC. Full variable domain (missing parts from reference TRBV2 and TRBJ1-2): EPEVTQTPSHQVTQMGQEVILRCVPISNHLYFYWYRQILGQKVEFLVSFYNNEISEKSEIFDDQFSVERPDGSNFTLKIRSTKLEDSAMYFCASQLGQTFYGYTFGSGTRLTVV.

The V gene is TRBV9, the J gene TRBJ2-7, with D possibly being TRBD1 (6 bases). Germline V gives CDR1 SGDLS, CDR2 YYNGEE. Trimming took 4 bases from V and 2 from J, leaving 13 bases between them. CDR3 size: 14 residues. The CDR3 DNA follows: TGTGCCAGCAGCTTGGGGGCGGAGCCCTACGAGCAGTACTTC. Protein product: CASSLGAEPYEQYF.

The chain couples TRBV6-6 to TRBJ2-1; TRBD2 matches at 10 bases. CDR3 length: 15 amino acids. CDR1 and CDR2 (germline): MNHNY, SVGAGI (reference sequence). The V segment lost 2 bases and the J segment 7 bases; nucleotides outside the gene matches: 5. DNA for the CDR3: TGTGCCAGCAGTTACGCTAGCGGGGGTAATAATGAGCAGTTCTTC. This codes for CASSYASGGNNEQFF.

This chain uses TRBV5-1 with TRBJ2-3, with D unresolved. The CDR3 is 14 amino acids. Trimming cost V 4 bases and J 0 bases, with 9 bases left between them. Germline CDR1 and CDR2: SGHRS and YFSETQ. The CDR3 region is CASSRTESTDTQYF. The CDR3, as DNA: TGCGCCAGCAGCCGTACAGAAAGCACAGATACGCAGTATTTT.

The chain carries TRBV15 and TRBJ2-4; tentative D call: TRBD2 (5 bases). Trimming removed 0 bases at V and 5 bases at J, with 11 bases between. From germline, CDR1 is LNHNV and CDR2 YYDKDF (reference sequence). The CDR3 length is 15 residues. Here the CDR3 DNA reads TGTGCCACCAGCAGAGATCACGGGAAGGAAAACATTCAGTACTTC. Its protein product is CATSRDHGKENIQYF.

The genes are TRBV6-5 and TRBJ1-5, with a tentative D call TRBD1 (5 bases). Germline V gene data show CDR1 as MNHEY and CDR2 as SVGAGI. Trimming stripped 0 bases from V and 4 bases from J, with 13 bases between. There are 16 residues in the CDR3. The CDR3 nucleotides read TGTGCCAGCAGTTACTCTTCTGGGGCGCCGAATCAGCCCCAGCATTTT. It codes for CASSYSSGAPNQPQHF.

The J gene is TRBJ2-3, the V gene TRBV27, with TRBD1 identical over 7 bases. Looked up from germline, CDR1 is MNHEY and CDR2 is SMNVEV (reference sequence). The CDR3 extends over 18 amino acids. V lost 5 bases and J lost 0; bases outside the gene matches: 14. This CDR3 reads CASSLRDSSSTSTDTQYF. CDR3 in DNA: TGTGCCAGCAGTCTCCGGGACAGCAGCAGCACTAGCACAGATACGCAGTATTTT.

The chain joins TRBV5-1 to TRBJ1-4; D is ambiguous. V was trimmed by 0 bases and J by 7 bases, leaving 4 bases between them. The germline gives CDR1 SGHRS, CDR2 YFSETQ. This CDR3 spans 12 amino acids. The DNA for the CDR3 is TGCGCCAGCAGCTTGGATGGTGAAAAACTGTTTTTT. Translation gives CASSLDGEKLFF.

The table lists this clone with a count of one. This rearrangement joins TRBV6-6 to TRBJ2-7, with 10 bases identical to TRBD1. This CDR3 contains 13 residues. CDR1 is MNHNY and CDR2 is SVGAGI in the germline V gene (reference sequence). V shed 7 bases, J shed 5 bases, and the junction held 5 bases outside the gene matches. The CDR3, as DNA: TGTGCCAGCAAGAGGACAGGGGGGGACGAGCAGTACTTC. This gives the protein CASKRTGGDEQYF.

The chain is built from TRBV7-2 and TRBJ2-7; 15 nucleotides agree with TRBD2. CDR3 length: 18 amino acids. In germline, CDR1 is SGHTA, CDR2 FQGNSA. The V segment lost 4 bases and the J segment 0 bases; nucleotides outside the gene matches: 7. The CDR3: CASSYGTSGRRLSYEQYF. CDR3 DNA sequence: TGTGCCAGCAGCTATGGGACTAGCGGGAGGCGCCTCTCCTACGAGCAGTACTTC.

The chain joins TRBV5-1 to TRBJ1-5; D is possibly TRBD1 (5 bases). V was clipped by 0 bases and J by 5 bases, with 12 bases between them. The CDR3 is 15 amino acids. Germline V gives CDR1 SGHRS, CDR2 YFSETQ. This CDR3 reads CASSLGAQGDQPQHF. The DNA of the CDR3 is TGCGCCAGCAGCTTGGGTGCGCAGGGTGATCAGCCCCAGCATTTT. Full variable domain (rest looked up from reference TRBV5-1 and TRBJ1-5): KAGVTQTPRYLIKTRGQQVTLSCSPISGHRSVSWYQQTPGQGLQFLFEYFSETQRNKGNFPGRFSGRQFSNSRSEMNVSTLELGDSALYLCASSLGAQGDQPQHFGDGTRLSIL.

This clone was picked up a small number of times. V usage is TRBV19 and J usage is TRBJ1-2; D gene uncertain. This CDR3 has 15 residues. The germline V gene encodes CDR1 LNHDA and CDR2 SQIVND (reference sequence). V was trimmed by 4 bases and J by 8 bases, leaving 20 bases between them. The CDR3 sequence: CASSRSSREARGYTF. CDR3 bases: TGTGCCAGTAGTAGGTCTTCTCGAGAGGCCAGAGGCTACACCTTC.

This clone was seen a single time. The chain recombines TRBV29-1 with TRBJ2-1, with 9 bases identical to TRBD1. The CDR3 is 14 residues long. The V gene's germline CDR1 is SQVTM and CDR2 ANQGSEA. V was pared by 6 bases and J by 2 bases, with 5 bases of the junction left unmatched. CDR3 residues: CSVLGQGPYNEQFF. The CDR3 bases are TGCAGCGTCTTGGGACAGGGACCCTACAATGAGCAGTTCTTC.

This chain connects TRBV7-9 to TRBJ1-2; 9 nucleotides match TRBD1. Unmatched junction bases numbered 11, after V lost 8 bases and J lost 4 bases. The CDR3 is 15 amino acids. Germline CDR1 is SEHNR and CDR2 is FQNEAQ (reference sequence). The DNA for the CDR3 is TGTGCCAGCGCCCAGAGCGGACAGGGGAGCTATGGCTACACCTTC. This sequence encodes CASAQSGQGSYGYTF.

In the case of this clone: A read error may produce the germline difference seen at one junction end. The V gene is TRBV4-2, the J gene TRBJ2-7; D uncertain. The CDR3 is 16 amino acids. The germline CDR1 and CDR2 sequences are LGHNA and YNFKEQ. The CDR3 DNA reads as TGTGCCAGCAGGCAAGGGATGGGTGACACCTTCTACGAGCAGTACTTC. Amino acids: CASRQGMGDTFYEQYF.

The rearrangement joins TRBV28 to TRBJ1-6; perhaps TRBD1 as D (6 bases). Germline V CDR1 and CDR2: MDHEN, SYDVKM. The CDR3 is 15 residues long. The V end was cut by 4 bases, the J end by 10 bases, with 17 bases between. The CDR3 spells CASSSGDILSSPLHF. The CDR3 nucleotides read TGTGCCAGCAGTTCCGGGGACATCCTCAGCTCACCCCTCCACTTT.